Given below is one TCR beta chain in context. Its specificity is not known. The PCR ran on 60 Vbeta and 13 Jbeta primers. Produced via immunoSEQ multiplex PCR; TCRdb's table is partial and in-frame only. The table lists 55,000 to 80,000 clones, around four fifths of them singletons. These data are taken from a study of cytomegalovirus exposure and HLA in healthy donors. CDR1 and CDR2 (germline): MNHEY, SVGAGI. Trimming pared 3 bases from V and 4 bases from J, leaving 12 bases between. This CDR3 is 14 amino acids long. Whole-study findings and limits: Presence/absence analyses took donor sequencing depth as roughly uniform.

Material for sequencing was PBMCs. The TCR originated in a woman in her thirties in good health and CMV-seropositive. The chain couples TRBV6-5 to TRBJ1-2; D is possibly TRBD1 (5 bases). The CDR3 spells CASSYNRGLYGYTF. For the CDR3, the DNA is TGTGCCAGCAGTTATAACCGGGGACTCTATGGCTACACCTTC.